A selection of T cell receptor beta chains follows, all from one sample in a study of spatial heterogeneity in lung cancer. Each CDR3 protein gets one entry after TCRdb re-called the 5' RACE reads with MiXCR. Seen here are 72,000 or so distinct CDR3 sequences, roughly 8.9% observed once, and the top ten hold approximately 2%. This sample comprised PBMCs, obtained at follow-up. Every receptor here comes from a female donor with early-stage non-small cell lung cancer. Both conserved end residues are part of each CDR3.

TRBJ2-3 | TRBV13 | CASSLRLAGGRNTQYF
TRBJ1-5 | TRBV2 | CASSERQNSNQPQHF
TRBJ2-7 | TRBV4-1 | CASSHPGQGYEQYF
TRBJ2-3 | TRBV29-1 | CSVTAGRGTDTQYF
TRBJ1-5 | TRBV2 | CASSGQVNQPQHF
TRBJ2-5 | TRBV29-1 | CSVPLGQGQETQYF
TRBJ2-2 | TRBV6-2/TRBV6-3 | CASRPSGATGELFF
TRBJ1-1 | TRBV11-1 | CASSLWWENTEAFF
TRBJ2-7 | TRBV29-1 | CSGLQGVTPYEQYF
TRBJ2-2 | TRBV5-1 | CASSLAGQTNTGELFF
TRBJ2-2 | TRBV12-3/TRBV12-4 | CASSLDTGELFF
TRBJ1-1 | TRBV27 | CASRSTGGVTEAFF
TRBJ2-1 | TRBV7-3 | CASSPHIQTREQFF